This T cell receptor (beta chain) was captured in a study of CD8 T cells in acute hepatitis C reinfection. Germline assignment: CDR1 LNHDA and CDR2 SQIVND (reference sequence). This CDR3 is 15 amino acids long. The trim removed 4 bases at V and 8 bases at J, leaving 8 bases unmatched. Time point given: naive CD8 control sorted from an acute-time-point sample. The repertoire was sequenced with immunoSEQ multiplex PCR; TCRdb's copy has only in-frame clones and lacks some. Among over 35,000 clones listed, 87% were seen once. The chain joins TRBV19 to TRBJ2-1, with 10 positions matching TRBD2. This receptor was taken from a man in his thirties or forties with chronic hepatitis C. The sequencing input was naive CD8+ T cells from PBMCs. CDR3 sequence (DNA): TGTGCCAGTAGTACGTACGGGACTAGCGTCGATGAGCAGTTCTTC. Protein product: CASSTYGTSVDEQFF. Supplemented by reference TRBV19 and TRBJ2-1, the full variable domain reads DGGITQSPKYLFRKEGQNVTLSCEQNLNHDAMYWYRQDPGQGLRLIYYSQIVNDFQKGDIAEGYSVSREKKESFPLTVTSAQKNPTAFYLCASSTYGTSVDEQFFGPGTRLTVL.